The 20 T cell receptor beta chains given below trace back to one sample, sequenced in a study of identical twins. Via MiXCR, TCRdb re-called the 5' RACE reads, giving one row per CDR3 protein. The table includes around 340,000 distinct CDR3 sequences, about 12% detected once. These data were also reused for a study on yellow fever vaccine responses in identical twins.

Sequences were obtained from CD8+ T cells sorted from blood. The receptors here all came from a woman aged 18-29 years in good health.

V usage is TRBV20-1 and J usage is TRBJ2-1; 11 positions agree with TRBD2. V lost 3 bases to trimming and J lost 0 bases; unmatched junction nucleotides: 4. The CDR3 has 16 residues. Germline V gene sequence: CDR1 DFQATT, CDR2 SNEGSKA (reference sequence). CDR3 in amino acids: CSARTSGAPSYNEQFF. The CDR3 bases are TGCAGTGCTAGGACTAGCGGGGCCCCCTCCTACAATGAGCAGTTCTTC.

The chain carries TRBV28 and TRBJ2-1, with a weak D call TRBD2 (6 bases). The CDR3 consists of 13 residues. V was trimmed by 8 bases and J by 8 bases, leaving 16 bases between them. Germline V gene sequence: CDR1 MDHEN, CDR2 SYDVKM. The CDR3 DNA follows: TGTGCCAGCTCCGGGACTGGCATCGATGAGCAGTTCTTC. Its translation is CASSGTGIDEQFF.

A few counts support this clonotype. CDR3: CASRAGGSEQYF. The CDR3 bases are TGTGCCAGTAGGGCAGGGGGCTCCGAGCAGTACTTC. The chain recombines TRBV12-3 or TRBV12-4 with TRBJ2-7; TRBD1 agrees at 8 bases. The V segment lost 9 bases and the J segment 6 bases; nucleotides outside the gene matches: 7. The CDR3 is 12 residues long.

The rearrangement links TRBV20-1 to TRBJ2-3; 7 bases line up with TRBD1. Germline values: CDR1 DFQATT, CDR2 SNEGSKA (reference sequence). V lost 5 bases, J lost 2 bases, and 10 bases stayed unmatched. The CDR3 consists of 15 residues. The CDR3 here is CSAYHRDSPTDTQYF. Written as DNA, the CDR3 is TGCAGTGCTTATCACCGGGACAGTCCCACAGATACGCAGTATTTT.

This clonotype was picked up a small number of times. The chain uses TRBV16 and TRBJ1-6, with a tentative D call TRBD1 (5 bases). V was shortened by 8 bases and J by 14 bases, with 16 bases between the two germline ends. In germline, CDR1 is KGHSY, CDR2 FQNENV. There are 12 residues in the CDR3. The CDR3 is CASSGPLLALHF. The CDR3 DNA reads as TGTGCCAGCTCGGGGCCTCTTTTAGCCCTCCACTTT.

This clonotype showed up just a few times. The genes are TRBV27 and TRBJ2-3; D possibly matches TRBD1 or TRBD2 (5 bases each). CDR1 and CDR2 from the germline V gene are MNHEY and SMNVEV (reference sequence). The CDR3 covers 14 residues. V gave up 2 bases and J gave up 4 bases, with 10 bases separating them. CDR3 DNA sequence: TGTGCCAGCAGTTTAGTTGGGGGTCCAGATACGCAGTATTTT. This sequence encodes CASSLVGGPDTQYF.

The chain recombines TRBV7-9 with TRBJ2-3; 8 nucleotides agree with TRBD1. Germline V gene lookup returns CDR1 SEHNR and CDR2 FQNEAQ (reference sequence). This CDR3 comprises 16 residues. The ends lost 2 bases at V and 3 bases at J; junction bases unmatched: 7. The CDR3 sequence is CASSLLPGQATDTQYF. CDR3 sequence (DNA): TGTGCCAGCAGCTTATTACCGGGACAGGCAACAGATACGCAGTATTTT. Complete variable domain (other parts from reference TRBV7-9 and TRBJ2-3): DTGVSQNPRHKITKRGQNVTFRCDPISEHNRLYWYRQTLGQGPEFLTYFQNEAQLEKSRLLSDRFSAERPKGSFSTLEIQRTEQGDSAMYLCASSLLPGQATDTQYFGPGTRLTVL.

This clonotype occurred many times. This sequence joins TRBV4-1 and TRBJ2-7, with TRBD2 identical over 9 bases. Germline trimming cut 5 bases from V and 0 bases from J; bases unmatched to any gene: 5. This CDR3 comprises 15 residues. Germline assignment: CDR1 MGHRA and CDR2 YSYEKL. Here the CDR3 DNA reads TGCGCCAGCAGCTACATAGCGGGAGCCTCCTACGAGCAGTACTTC. Amino acids: CASSYIAGASYEQYF.

The CDR3: CASSYSIRVGGYTF. CDR3 DNA: TGTGCCAGCAGTTACTCGATCAGGGTCGGAGGCTACACCTTC. J is TRBJ1-2 and V is TRBV6-5, with D perhaps TRBD1 (5 bases). The CDR3 runs to 14 residues. Trimming shortened V by 0 bases and J by 8 bases, and 13 bases separated the two germline ends. Germline CDR1 MNHEY, CDR2 SVGAGI.

This clonotype has a handful of counts. The chain couples TRBV4-1 to TRBJ2-5; TRBD1 is a possible D gene (5 bases). V shed 4 bases and J shed 2 bases, with 11 bases lying between them. CDR1 and CDR2 from the germline V gene are MGHRA and YSYEKL. This CDR3 has 14 residues. The CDR3 loop reads CASSLPDRQETQYF. The CDR3 DNA follows: TGCGCCAGCAGCCTGCCCGACAGACAAGAGACCCAGTACTTC.

Ten or more counts support this clonotype. V gene TRBV3-1 combines with J gene TRBJ2-2; possibly TRBD1 for D (5 bases). CDR1 and CDR2 from the germline V gene are LGHDT and YNNKEL (reference sequence). This CDR3 region has 16 residues. Between the trimmed V and J ends, which lost 5 bases and 0 bases, there was a span of 13 bases. The CDR3 DNA sequence: TGTGCCAGCAGCACGGTGGTCAGGGCGAACACCGGGGAGCTGTTTTTT. It codes for CASSTVVRANTGELFF.

At least ten counts were recorded for this clonotype. This rearrangement joins TRBV7-2 to TRBJ2-6; no firm D call. CDR3 size: 14 residues. Germline V gene sequence: CDR1 SGHTA, CDR2 FQGNSA. V was trimmed by 3 bases and J by 0 bases, leaving 3 bases between them. CDR3: CASSLNSGANVLTF. CDR3 bases: TGTGCCAGCAGCTTGAACTCTGGGGCCAACGTCCTGACTTTC.

The chain carries TRBV7-6 and TRBJ2-5, with a possible D match to TRBD1 (5 bases). The V end lost 6 bases, the J end lost 5 bases, and 19 bases lay between the germline ends. CDR3 size: 15 residues. Germline lookup yields CDR1 SGHVS and CDR2 FNYEAQ. The CDR3 sequence: CASSPLGVLRETQYF. Here the CDR3 DNA reads TGTGCCAGCAGTCCATTAGGGGTCCTAAGGGAGACCCAGTACTTC.

This clonotype was seen a few times. The chain links TRBV12-3 or TRBV12-4 to TRBJ1-2; D is unresolved. Trimming stripped 9 bases from V and 5 bases from J, with 22 bases between. The length of the CDR3 is 15 residues. CDR3 region: CASATGSFLYYGYTF. The CDR3 DNA is TGTGCCAGTGCGACCGGCAGCTTTCTGTATTATGGCTACACCTTC.

This clonotype occurred many times. The genes are TRBV12-3 or TRBV12-4 and TRBJ2-1, with D possibly TRBD2 on 7 matching bases. The CDR3 has 15 residues. The germline V and J ends were trimmed by 6 bases and 9 bases, with 21 bases remaining between them. The CDR3 here is CASRDIGQRGGEQFF. CDR3 DNA: TGTGCCAGCAGGGATATAGGACAGCGGGGTGGTGAGCAGTTCTTC.

The CDR3 is CASSQEVGIGEQYV. CDR3 DNA: TGCGCCAGCAGCCAAGAAGTGGGGATTGGCGAGCAGTACGTC. The chain combines TRBV4-1 with TRBJ2-7; no firm D call. This CDR3 is 14 amino acids long. Trimming cost V 0 bases and J 6 bases, with 12 bases left between them. CDR1 is MGHRA and CDR2 is YSYEKL in the germline V gene.

This rearrangement joins TRBV4-1 to TRBJ2-7; D is perhaps TRBD1 or TRBD2 (6 bases each). Between the trimmed V and J ends, which lost 5 bases and 4 bases, there was a span of 18 bases. This CDR3 region has 15 residues. Germline CDR1 is MGHRA and CDR2 is YSYEKL. CDR3 amino acids: CASSVAASGAYEQYF. CDR3 DNA sequence: TGCGCCAGCAGCGTTGCGGCCTCGGGGGCATACGAGCAGTACTTC.

In its sample, this clonotype was seen many times. J is TRBJ2-2 and V is TRBV7-8, with a tentative D call TRBD2 (5 bases). Germline values: CDR1 SGHVS, CDR2 FQNEAQ. The CDR3 is made up of 14 amino acids. Trimming pared 0 bases from V and 5 bases from J, leaving 7 bases between. The CDR3 loop reads CASSLARETGELFF. Here the CDR3 DNA reads TGTGCCAGCAGCTTAGCGAGGGAGACCGGGGAGCTGTTTTTT.

This clonotype appeared many times. CDR3 in amino acids: CASSLPSGRPAEEQYF. In DNA, the CDR3 is TGCGCCAGCAGCTTACCTAGCGGGAGGCCTGCGGAAGAGCAGTACTTC. The chain is built from TRBV5-1 and TRBJ2-7; 11 bases fit TRBD2. Germline V gene data show CDR1 as SGHRS and CDR2 as YFSETQ. V was clipped by 2 bases and J by 7 bases; unmatched bases: 11. CDR3 length: 16 residues.

V and J are TRBV7-6 and TRBJ1-1; 9 bases map to TRBD1. This CDR3 contains 16 residues. The V gene end was trimmed by 6 bases and the J gene end by 2 bases; junction bases not matched to a gene: 10. Germline CDR1 and CDR2: SGHVS and FNYEAQ. The CDR3 protein is CASSFTGGKVNTEAFF. CDR3 DNA: TGTGCCAGCAGTTTTACAGGGGGCAAGGTCAACACTGAAGCTTTCTTT.